This entry features one TCR beta chain sequence. Its antigen is undetermined. This entry comes from a study of cytomegalovirus exposure and HLA in healthy donors. Overall study findings and caveats: Later work showed greater clonal expansion in HLA-associated TCR beta chains than in equally common others. The authors listed over 150 TCR beta chains as cytomegalovirus-associated.

The primer mix had 60 Vbeta and 13 Jbeta primers. The method was immunoSEQ multiplex PCR; TCRdb's version includes in-frame clones alone and lacks a portion of them. The sample has more than 90,000 clones; around three quarters are singletons. This TCR was recovered from a human donor in good health. The specimen was PBMCs.

CDR3: CATRFWTGDGTQYF. The CDR3 coding sequence is TGTGCCACCAGGTTTTGGACAGGGGATGGGACCCAGTACTTC. The chain carries TRBV15 and TRBJ2-5; 9 nucleotides align to TRBD1. The CDR3 is 14 amino acids. J was trimmed by 7 bases and V by 6 bases; bases with no gene match: 9. The germline CDR1 and CDR2 sequences are LNHNV and YYDKDF (reference sequence).